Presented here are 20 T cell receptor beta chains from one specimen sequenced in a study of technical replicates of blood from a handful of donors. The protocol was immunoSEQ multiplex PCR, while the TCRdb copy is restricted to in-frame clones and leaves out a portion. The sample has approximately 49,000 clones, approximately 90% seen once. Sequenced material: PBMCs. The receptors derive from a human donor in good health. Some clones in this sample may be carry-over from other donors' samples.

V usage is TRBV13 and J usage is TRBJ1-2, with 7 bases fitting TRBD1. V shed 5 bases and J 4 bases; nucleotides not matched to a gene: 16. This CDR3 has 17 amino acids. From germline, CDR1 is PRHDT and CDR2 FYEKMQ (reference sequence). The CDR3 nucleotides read TGTGCCAGCAGCCGTCCCGGGACAGTGGACGTAGGCTATGGCTACACCTTC. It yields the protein CASSRPGTVDVGYGYTF.

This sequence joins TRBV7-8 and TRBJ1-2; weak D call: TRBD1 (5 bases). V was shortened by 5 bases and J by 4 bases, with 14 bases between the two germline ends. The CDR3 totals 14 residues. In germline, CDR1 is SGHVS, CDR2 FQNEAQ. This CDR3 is CASSQAQGAYGYTF. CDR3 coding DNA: TGTGCCAGCAGCCAGGCCCAAGGGGCCTATGGCTACACCTTC.

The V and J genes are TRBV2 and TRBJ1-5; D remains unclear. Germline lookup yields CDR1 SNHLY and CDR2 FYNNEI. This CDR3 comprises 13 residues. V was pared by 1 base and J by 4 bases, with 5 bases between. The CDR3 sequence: CASSEDLNQPQHF. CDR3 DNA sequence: TGTGCCAGCAGTGAAGACCTAAATCAGCCCCAGCATTTT.

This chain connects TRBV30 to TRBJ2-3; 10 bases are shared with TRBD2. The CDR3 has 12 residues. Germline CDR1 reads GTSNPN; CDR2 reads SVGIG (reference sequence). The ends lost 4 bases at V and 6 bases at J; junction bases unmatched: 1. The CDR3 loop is CAWTSGSDTQYF. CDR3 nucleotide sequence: TGTGCCTGGACTAGCGGGAGTGATACGCAGTATTTT.

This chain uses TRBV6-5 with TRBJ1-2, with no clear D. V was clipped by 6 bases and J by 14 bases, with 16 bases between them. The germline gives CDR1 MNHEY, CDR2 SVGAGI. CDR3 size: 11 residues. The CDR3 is CASSPPPPGTF. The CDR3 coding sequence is TGTGCCAGCAGCCCTCCACCCCCCGGGACCTTC.

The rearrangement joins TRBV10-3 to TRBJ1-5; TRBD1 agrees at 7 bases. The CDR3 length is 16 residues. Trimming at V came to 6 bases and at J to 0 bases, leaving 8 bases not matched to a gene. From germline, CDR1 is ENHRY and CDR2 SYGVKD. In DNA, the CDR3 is TGTGCCATCAGCCGGGACAGAGGACATAGCAATCAGCCCCAGCATTTT. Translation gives CAISRDRGHSNQPQHF.

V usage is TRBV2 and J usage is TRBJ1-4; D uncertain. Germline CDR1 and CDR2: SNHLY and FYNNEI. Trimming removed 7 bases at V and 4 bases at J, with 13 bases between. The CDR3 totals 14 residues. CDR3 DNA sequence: TGTGCCAGCACTAGCCGGGCCTTTAATGAAAAACTGTTTTTT. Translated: CASTSRAFNEKLFF.

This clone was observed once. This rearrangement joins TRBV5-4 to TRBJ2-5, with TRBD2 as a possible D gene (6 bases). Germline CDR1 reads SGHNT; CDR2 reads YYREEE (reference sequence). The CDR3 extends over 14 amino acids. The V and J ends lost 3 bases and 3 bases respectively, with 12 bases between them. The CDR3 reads CASSSRRTKETQYF. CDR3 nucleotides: TGTGCCAGCAGCTCACGACGGACTAAAGAGACCCAGTACTTC.

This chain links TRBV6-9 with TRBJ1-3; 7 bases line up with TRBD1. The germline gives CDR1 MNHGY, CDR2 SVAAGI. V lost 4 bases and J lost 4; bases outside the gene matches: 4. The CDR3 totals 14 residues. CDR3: CASSFKGAGNTIYF. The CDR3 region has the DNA TGTGCCAGCAGTTTCAAGGGGGCGGGAAACACCATATATTTT.

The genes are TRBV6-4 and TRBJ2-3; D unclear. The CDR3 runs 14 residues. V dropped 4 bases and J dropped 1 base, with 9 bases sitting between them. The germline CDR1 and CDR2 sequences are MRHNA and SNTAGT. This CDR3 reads CASSVQYGTDTQYF. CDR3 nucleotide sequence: TGTGCCAGCAGTGTGCAGTATGGCACAGATACGCAGTATTTT.

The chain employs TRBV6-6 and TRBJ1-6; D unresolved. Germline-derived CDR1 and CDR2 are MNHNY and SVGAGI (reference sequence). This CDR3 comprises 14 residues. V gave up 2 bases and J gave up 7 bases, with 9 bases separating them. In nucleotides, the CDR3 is TGTGCCAGCAGTTACGAGGGAGGGAATTCACCCCTCCACTTT. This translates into CASSYEGGNSPLHF.

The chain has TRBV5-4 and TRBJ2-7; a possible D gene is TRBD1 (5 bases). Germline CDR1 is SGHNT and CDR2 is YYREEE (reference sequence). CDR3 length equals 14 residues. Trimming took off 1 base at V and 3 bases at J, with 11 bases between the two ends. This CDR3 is CASSLSTGFYEQYF. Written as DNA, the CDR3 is TGTGCCAGCAGCTTGAGCACAGGATTCTACGAGCAGTACTTC.

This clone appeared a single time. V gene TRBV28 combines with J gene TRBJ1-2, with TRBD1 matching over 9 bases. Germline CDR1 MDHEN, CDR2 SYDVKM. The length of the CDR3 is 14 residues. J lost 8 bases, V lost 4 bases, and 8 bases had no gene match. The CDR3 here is CASSSGQGPGGYTF. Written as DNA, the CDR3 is TGTGCCAGCAGTTCTGGACAGGGGCCCGGGGGCTACACCTTC.

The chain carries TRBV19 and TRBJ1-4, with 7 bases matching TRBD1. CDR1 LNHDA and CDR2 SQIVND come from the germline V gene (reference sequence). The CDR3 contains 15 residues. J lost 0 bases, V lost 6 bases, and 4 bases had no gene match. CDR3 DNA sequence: TGTGCCAGTAGAAGACAGGGCGCAACTAATGAAAAACTGTTTTTT. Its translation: CASRRQGATNEKLFF.

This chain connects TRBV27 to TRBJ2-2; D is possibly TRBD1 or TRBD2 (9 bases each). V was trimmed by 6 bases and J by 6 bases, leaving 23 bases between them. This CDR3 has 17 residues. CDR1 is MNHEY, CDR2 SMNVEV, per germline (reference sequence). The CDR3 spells CASRDRGAGGGAGELFF. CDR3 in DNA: TGTGCCAGCAGGGACAGGGGAGCGGGGGGAGGAGCCGGGGAGCTGTTTTTT.

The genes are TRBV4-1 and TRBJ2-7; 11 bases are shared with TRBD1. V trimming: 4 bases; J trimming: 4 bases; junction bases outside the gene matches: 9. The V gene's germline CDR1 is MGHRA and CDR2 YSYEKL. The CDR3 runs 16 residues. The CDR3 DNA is TGCGCCAGCAGCCCGACGATCGGACAGGGGGCATACGAGCAGTACTTC. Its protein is CASSPTIGQGAYEQYF.

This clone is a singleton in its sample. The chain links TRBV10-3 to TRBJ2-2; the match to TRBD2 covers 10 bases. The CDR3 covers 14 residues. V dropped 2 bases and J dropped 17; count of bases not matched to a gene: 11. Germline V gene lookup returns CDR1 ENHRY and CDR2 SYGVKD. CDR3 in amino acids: CAISETSGEGGSFF. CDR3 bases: TGTGCCATCAGTGAGACTAGCGGGGAAGGAGGGAGTTTTTTT.

The CDR3 DNA reads TGTGCCAGCAACACAAGGGGAGATACGCAGTATTTT. This translates into CASNTRGDTQYF. The chain is built from TRBV9 and TRBJ2-3, with D perhaps TRBD1 (5 bases). The CDR3 has 12 amino acids. V gave up 6 bases and J gave up 5 bases, with 10 bases separating them. Germline loops: CDR1 SGDLS, CDR2 YYNGEE.

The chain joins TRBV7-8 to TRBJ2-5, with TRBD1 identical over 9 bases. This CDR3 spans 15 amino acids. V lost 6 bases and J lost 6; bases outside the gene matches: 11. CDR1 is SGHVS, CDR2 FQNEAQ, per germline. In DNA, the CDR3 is TGTGCCAGCAGTACACAGGGGGCCCTCGGGCAGACCCAGTACTTC. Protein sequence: CASSTQGALGQTQYF.

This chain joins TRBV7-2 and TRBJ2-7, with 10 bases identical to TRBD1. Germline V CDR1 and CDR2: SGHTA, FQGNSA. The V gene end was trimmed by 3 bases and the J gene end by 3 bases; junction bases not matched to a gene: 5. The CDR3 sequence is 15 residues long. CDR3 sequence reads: CASSFPGTGDYEQYF. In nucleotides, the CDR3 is TGTGCCAGCAGCTTCCCCGGGACAGGGGACTACGAGCAGTACTTC.